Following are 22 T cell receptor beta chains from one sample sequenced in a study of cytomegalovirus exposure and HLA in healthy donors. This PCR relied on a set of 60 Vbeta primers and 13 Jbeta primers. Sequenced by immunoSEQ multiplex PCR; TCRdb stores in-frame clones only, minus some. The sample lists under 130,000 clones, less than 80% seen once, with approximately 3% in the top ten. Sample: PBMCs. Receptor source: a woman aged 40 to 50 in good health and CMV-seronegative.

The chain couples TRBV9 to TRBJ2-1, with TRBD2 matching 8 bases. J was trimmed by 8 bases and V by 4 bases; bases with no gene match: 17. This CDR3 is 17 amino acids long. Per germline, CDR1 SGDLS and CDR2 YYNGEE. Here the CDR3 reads CASSLQAGELGGHEQFF. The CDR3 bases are TGTGCCAGCAGCCTTCAAGCGGGAGAATTGGGAGGACATGAGCAGTTCTTC.

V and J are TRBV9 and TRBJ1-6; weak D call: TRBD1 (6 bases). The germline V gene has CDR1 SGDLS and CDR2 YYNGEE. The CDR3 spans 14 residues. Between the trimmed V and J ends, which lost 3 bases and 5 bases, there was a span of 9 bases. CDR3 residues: CASSGGGDNSPLHF. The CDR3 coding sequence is TGTGCCAGCAGCGGTGGGGGCGATAATTCACCCCTCCACTTT.

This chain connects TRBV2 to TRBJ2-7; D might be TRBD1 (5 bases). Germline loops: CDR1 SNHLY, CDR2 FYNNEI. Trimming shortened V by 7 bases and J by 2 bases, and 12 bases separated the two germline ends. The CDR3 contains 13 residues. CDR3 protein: CASTRRGTYEQYF. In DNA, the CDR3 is TGTGCCAGCACCCGAAGGGGTACCTACGAGCAGTACTTC.

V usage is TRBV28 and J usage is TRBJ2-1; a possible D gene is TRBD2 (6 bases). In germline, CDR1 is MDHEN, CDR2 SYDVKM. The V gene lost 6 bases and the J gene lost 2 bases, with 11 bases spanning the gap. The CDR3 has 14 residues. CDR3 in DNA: TGTGCCAGCAGCCCGAGACTAGCCTACAATGAGCAGTTCTTC. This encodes CASSPRLAYNEQFF. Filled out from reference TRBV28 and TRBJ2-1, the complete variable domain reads DVKVTQSSRYLVKRTGEKVFLECVQDMDHENMFWYRQDPGLGLRLIYFSYDVKMKEKGDIPEGYSVSREKKERFSLILESASTNQTSMYLCASSPRLAYNEQFFGPGTRLTVL.

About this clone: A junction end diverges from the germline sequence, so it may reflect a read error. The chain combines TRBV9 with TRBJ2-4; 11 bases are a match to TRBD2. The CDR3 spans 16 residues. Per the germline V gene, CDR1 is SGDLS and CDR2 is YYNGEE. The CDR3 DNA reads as TGTGCCAGCAGCGTAGGTAGCGGGGGGGGCGTAGGTATTCAGTGCTTC. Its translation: CASSVGSGGGVGIQCF.

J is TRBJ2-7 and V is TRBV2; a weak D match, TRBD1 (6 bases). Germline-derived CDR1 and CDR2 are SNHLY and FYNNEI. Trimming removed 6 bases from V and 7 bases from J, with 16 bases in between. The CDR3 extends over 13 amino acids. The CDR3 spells CASRLGQYLEQYF. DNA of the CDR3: TGTGCCAGCAGGCTAGGACAGTATTTGGAGCAGTACTTC. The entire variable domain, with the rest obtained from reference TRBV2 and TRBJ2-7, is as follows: EPEVTQTPSHQVTQMGQEVILRCVPISNHLYFYWYRQILGQKVEFLVSFYNNEISEKSEIFDDQFSVERPDGSNFTLKIRSTKLEDSAMYFCASRLGQYLEQYFGPGTRLTVT.

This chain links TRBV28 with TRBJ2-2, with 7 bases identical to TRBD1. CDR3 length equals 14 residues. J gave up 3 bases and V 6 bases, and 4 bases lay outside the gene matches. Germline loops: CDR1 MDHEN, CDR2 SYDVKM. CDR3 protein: CASRKQGYTGELFF. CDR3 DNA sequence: TGTGCCAGCAGGAAACAGGGGTACACCGGGGAGCTGTTTTTT.

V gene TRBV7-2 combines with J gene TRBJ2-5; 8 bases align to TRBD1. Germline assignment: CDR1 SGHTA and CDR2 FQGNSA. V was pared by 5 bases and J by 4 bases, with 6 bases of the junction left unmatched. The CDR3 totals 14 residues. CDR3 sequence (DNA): TGTGCCAGCAGCGACGGGACAGGCGGAGAGACCCAGTACTTC. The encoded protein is CASSDGTGGETQYF.

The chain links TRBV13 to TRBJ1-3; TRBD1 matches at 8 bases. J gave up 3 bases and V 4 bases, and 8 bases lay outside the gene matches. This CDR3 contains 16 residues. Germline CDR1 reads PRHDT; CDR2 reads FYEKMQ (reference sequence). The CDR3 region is CASSSIDRGDGNTIYF. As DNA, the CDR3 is TGTGCCAGCAGCTCCATCGACAGGGGAGATGGAAACACCATATATTTT.

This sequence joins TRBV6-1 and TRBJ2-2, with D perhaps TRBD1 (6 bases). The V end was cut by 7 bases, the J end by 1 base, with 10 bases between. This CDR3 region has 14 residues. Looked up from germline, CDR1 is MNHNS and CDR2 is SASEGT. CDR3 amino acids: CASTPGVNTGELFF. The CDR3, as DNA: TGTGCCAGCACCCCAGGGGTGAACACCGGGGAGCTGTTTTTT.

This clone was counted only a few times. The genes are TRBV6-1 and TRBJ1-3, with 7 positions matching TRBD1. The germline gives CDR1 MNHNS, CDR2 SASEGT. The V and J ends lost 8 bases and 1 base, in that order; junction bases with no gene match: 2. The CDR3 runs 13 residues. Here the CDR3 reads CASGTVSGNTIYF. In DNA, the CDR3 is TGTGCCAGCGGGACAGTTTCTGGAAACACCATATATTTT.

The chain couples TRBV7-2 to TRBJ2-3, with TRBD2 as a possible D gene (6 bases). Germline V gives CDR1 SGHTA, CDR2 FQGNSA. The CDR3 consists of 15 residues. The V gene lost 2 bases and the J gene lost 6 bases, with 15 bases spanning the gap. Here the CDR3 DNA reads TGTGCCAGCAGCTTACGAGGACTACTCACTGATACGCAGTATTTT. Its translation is CASSLRGLLTDTQYF.

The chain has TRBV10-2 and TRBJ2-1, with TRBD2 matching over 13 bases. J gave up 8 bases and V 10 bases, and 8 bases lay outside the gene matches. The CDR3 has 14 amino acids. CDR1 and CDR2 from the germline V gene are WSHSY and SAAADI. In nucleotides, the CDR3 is TGCGCCACCGTTGGACTAGCGGGAGTCTATGAGCAGTTCTTC. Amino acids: CATVGLAGVYEQFF.

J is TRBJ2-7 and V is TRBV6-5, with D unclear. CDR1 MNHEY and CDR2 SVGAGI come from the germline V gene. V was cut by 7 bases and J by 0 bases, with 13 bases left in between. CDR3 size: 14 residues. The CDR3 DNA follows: TGTGCCAGCACCTCCGCCGGGTCCTCCTACGAGCAGTACTTC. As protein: CASTSAGSSYEQYF.

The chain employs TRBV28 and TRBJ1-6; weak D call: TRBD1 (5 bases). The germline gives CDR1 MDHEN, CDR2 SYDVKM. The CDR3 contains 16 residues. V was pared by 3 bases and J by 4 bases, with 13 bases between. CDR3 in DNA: TGTGCCAGCAGTTTCCCTCCGGGGGAGTATAATTCACCCCTCCACTTT. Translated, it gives CASSFPPGEYNSPLHF. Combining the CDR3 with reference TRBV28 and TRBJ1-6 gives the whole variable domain DVKVTQSSRYLVKRTGEKVFLECVQDMDHENMFWYRQDPGLGLRLIYFSYDVKMKEKGDIPEGYSVSREKKERFSLILESASTNQTSMYLCASSFPPGEYNSPLHFGNGTRLTVT.

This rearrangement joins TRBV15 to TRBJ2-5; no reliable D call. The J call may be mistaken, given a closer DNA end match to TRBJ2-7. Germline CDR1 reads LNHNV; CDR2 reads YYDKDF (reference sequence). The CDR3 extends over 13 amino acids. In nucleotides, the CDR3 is TGTGCCACCAGCAGAGCCCTTTCGTACGAGCAGTACTTC. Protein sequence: CATSRALSYEQYF.

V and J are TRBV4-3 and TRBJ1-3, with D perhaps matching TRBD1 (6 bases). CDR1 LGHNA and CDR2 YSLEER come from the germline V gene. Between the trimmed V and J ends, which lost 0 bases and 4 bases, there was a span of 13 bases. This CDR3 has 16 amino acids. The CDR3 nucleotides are TGCGCCAGCAGCCAAGAGCGGGGGCTTGAAGGAAACACCATATATTTT. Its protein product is CASSQERGLEGNTIYF.

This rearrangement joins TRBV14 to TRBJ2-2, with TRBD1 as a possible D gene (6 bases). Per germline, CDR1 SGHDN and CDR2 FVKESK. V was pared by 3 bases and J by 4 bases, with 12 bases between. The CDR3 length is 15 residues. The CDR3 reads CASSHRTGSTGELFF. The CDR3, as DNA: TGTGCCAGCAGCCATAGAACAGGGTCCACCGGGGAGCTGTTTTTT.

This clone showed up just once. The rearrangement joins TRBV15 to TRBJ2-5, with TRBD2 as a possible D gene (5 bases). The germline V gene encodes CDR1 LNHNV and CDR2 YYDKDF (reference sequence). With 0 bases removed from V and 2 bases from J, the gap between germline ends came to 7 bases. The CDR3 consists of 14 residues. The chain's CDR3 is CATSREADQETQYF. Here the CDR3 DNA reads TGTGCCACCAGCAGAGAAGCGGATCAAGAGACCCAGTACTTC.

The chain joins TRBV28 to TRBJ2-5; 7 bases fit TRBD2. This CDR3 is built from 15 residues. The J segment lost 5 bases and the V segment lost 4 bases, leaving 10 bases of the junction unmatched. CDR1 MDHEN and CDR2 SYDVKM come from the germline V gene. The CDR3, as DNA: TGTGCCAGCAGTTCCCCGGGCGGGAGTAGGGAGACCCAGTACTTC. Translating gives CASSSPGGSRETQYF.

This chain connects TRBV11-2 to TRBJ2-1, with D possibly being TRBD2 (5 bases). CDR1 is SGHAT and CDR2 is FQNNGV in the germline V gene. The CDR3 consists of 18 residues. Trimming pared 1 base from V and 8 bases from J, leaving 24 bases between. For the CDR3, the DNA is TGTGCCAGCAGCTTAGGTCAAGTGAGGGCCTTCTCTCTGGATGAGCAGTTCTTC. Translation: CASSLGQVRAFSLDEQFF. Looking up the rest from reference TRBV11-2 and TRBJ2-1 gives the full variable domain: EAGVAQSPRYKIIEKRQSVAFWCNPISGHATLYWYQQILGQGPKLLIQFQNNGVVDDSQLPKDRFSAERLKGVDSTLKIQPAKLEDSAVYLCASSLGQVRAFSLDEQFFGPGTRLTVL.

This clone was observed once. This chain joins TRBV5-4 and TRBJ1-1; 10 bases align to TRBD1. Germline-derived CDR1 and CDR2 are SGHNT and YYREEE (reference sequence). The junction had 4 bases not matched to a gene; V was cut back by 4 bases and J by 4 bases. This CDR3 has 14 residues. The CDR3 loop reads CASSQDRGSTEAFF. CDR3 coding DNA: TGTGCCAGCAGCCAGGACAGGGGGAGCACTGAAGCTTTCTTT.